The source of this T cell receptor (beta chain) is a study of beta chain features in type 1 diabetes. Study findings and constraints: When VDJ junctions were examined, type 1 diabetes patients showed fewer insertions and more deletions. High TCR expression in some cells could lead to their over-representation in cDNA sequencing. All four CD4+ subsets of Type 1 diabetes patients contained TCRB CDR3s that were moderately but significantly shorter. The study found that naive, central memory and Treg TCRB repertoires appeared more similar in patients than in healthy donors.

This clone was counted only a few times. The antigen is undetermined. The isolated RNA, all of it, was reverse transcribed, so expressed TCRB transcripts were what got sequenced. Sequencing was performed with immunoSEQ multiplex PCR; in TCRdb, only in-frame clones are kept and a portion is missing. The sample consists of about 650,000 clones, around 12% of them appearing once. Trimming pared 4 bases from V and 4 bases from J, leaving 11 bases between. The CDR3 has 14 amino acids. Germline V gene sequence: CDR1 MNHEY, CDR2 SVGAGI. This receptor was identified in a man in his thirties or forties with type 1 diabetes. The chain uses TRBV6-5 and TRBJ1-5, with D possibly TRBD1 on 5 matching bases. Input material: naive CD4+ T cells from blood. The CDR3 region is CASSLGQPNQPQHF. In DNA, the CDR3 is TGTGCCAGCAGTTTGGGGCAGCCTAATCAGCCCCAGCATTTT.